The entry below gives a single TCR beta chain sequence along with its context. Its antigen remains unidentified. This CDR3 is built from 13 residues. Germline CDR1 and CDR2: SSHAT and FNYEAQ (reference sequence). These data are taken from a study of cytomegalovirus exposure and HLA in healthy donors. In the study overall: A prior study identified approximately 110 million unique TCR beta sequences from roughly 180 million T cells.

Broader study findings: CMV antigen specificity of a few CMV-associated chains was confirmed in vitro. Earlier analysis yielded a pattern in which most TCR beta V segments were productive about 87% or about 30% of the time.

PCR used 60 Vbeta primers and 13 Jbeta primers. TCRdb's copy holds only in-frame clones and misses some; the assay was immunoSEQ multiplex PCR. The sample shows 200,000 to 250,000 clones, around 89% of them seen only once. The specimen sequenced was PBMCs. The chain couples TRBV7-7 to TRBJ2-5; D perhaps matches TRBD1 (5 bases). The last part of the DNA fits TRBJ2-7 better; the J call may be wrong. The sequence came from a woman aged 18-29 years in good health and CMV-seronegative. The CDR3 DNA sequence: TGTGCCAGCAGCTTGTGGCAGGGCTACGAGCAGTACTTC. Its protein is CASSLWQGYEQYF.